Below are 9 T cell receptor beta chains sequenced from a single sample in a study of blood T cells in healthy people across ages. The authors ran a second PCR of roughly 6 to 11 cycles using a sample-barcoded 5' primer and a J-beta primer mix. One entry per CDR3 protein, called by TCRdb with MiXCR from the 5' RACE reads. This sample yields 700,000 to 800,000 distinct CDR3 sequences, of which roughly 41% are seen a single time; around a fifth belongs to the top ten. The sequencing input was blood. The receptor set was obtained from a woman in her sixties or seventies in good health.

This clonotype was observed a handful of times. The chain combines TRBV12-3 or TRBV12-4 with TRBJ2-2; 9 nucleotides line up with TRBD2. The J segment lost 3 bases and the V segment lost 7 bases, leaving 6 bases of the junction unmatched. CDR3 length: 15 amino acids. DNA of the CDR3: TGTGCCAGCACTGGGCGGGGGGGATACACCGGGGAGCTGTTTTTT. Translating gives CASTGRGGYTGELFF.

This clonotype turned up a few times. V is TRBV20-1 and J is TRBJ2-1; D unclear. The CDR3 totals 15 residues. Trimming left V 6 bases short and J 3 bases short, with 18 bases between. In germline, CDR1 is DFQATT, CDR2 SNEGSKA (reference sequence). The CDR3 DNA follows: TGCAGTGCCCCTCTAGGGCCCTCGTTCTACAATGAGCAGTTCTTC. This gives the protein CSAPLGPSFYNEQFF.

The chain recombines TRBV18 with TRBJ2-5; D might be TRBD2 (6 bases). This CDR3 has 14 residues. In germline, CDR1 is KGHSH, CDR2 LQKENI. Trimming pared 4 bases from V and 1 base from J, leaving 10 bases between. CDR3 protein: CASSRLGGQETQYF. CDR3 in DNA: TGTGCCAGCTCACGCCTCGGGGGCCAAGAGACCCAGTACTTC.

The J gene is TRBJ1-6, the V gene TRBV20-1; a weak D match, TRBD1 (6 bases). Trimming took 5 bases from V and 7 from J, leaving 15 bases between them. Per the germline V gene, CDR1 is DFQATT and CDR2 is SNEGSKA (reference sequence). The CDR3 consists of 14 residues. This CDR3 is CSACRDIRNSPLHF. The CDR3 DNA is TGCAGTGCTTGCCGGGACATCAGAAATTCACCCCTCCACTTT.

This clonotype was seen only a few times. V and J are TRBV5-4 and TRBJ2-3, with 7 bases identical to TRBD1. Trimming took 1 base from V and 1 from J; bases not matched to a gene: 3. The germline CDR1 and CDR2 sequences are SGHNT and YYREEE (reference sequence). The CDR3 has 15 amino acids. DNA for the CDR3: TGTGCCAGCAGCTTGATTGGGACAGGCACAGATACGCAGTATTTT. Translating gives CASSLIGTGTDTQYF.

This clonotype was recorded a few times. The chain has TRBV20-1 and TRBJ2-1; 7 nucleotides align to TRBD2. The germline gives CDR1 DFQATT, CDR2 SNEGSKA (reference sequence). This CDR3 is 13 amino acids long. V lost 3 bases, J lost 4 bases, and 3 bases stayed unmatched. The CDR3 loop reads CSASGGTYNEQFF. DNA for the CDR3: TGCAGTGCTAGCGGGGGGACGTACAATGAGCAGTTCTTC.

Regarding this clonotype: One end of the junction does not line up with germline, which may come from a read error. The chain recombines TRBV10-3 with TRBJ2-3, with 8 bases fitting TRBD2. Germline lookup yields CDR1 ENHRY and CDR2 SYGVKD. The CDR3 spans 15 residues. CDR3 nucleotide sequence: TGTGCCGTCAGTGAGAACGGGAGGGCCTCAGATACGCAGTATTTT. Translating it yields CAVSENGRASDTQYF.

Turning to this clonotype: A read error may account for a junction end that differs from germline. The J gene is TRBJ2-3, the V gene TRBV6-6, with TRBD1 as a possible D gene (5 bases). CDR1 and CDR2 (germline): MNHNY, SVGAGI (reference sequence). The CDR3 has 12 residues. This chain's CDR3 is CASTTSTGTQYF. The CDR3 DNA follows: TGTGCCAGCACCACAAGCACAGGTACGCAGTATTTT.

The V and J genes are TRBV10-1 and TRBJ1-1; the D gene is possibly TRBD1 (6 bases). Trimming removed 8 bases at V and 6 bases at J, with 16 bases between. The CDR3 is 13 amino acids. Germline V gene lookup returns CDR1 WNHNN and CDR2 SYGVQD (reference sequence). The CDR3 DNA sequence: TGCGCCAGCCGTACAGGGATGGGCGCTGAAGCTTTCTTT. It translates to CASRTGMGAEAFF.